The 15 T cell receptor beta chains presented below share a single source sample, sequenced in a study of cytomegalovirus exposure and HLA in healthy donors. 13 Jbeta primers and 60 Vbeta primers were used for the PCR. Sequencing used immunoSEQ multiplex PCR; TCRdb keeps in-frame clones, though not all of them. In the table there are hundreds of thousands of clones, about 89% of which are singletons. The sample was PBMCs. The receptors were gathered from a woman aged 18-29 years in good health and CMV-seronegative.

This chain connects TRBV18 to TRBJ1-2; perhaps TRBD1 as D (5 bases). V lost 3 bases to trimming and J lost 5 bases, with 19 bases between them. The CDR3 is 16 amino acids. Germline V gene lookup returns CDR1 KGHSH and CDR2 LQKENI. The CDR3 DNA reads as TGTGCCAGCTCACCTCCTCGGGGGGTCACGGGGTATGGCTACACCTTC. This sequence encodes CASSPPRGVTGYGYTF.

V is TRBV7-3 and J is TRBJ2-1, with 10 bases matching TRBD2. V was clipped by 0 bases and J by 7 bases; unmatched bases: 6. This CDR3 has 16 residues. Germline V gives CDR1 SGHTA, CDR2 FQGTGA. The CDR3 nucleotides read TGTGCCAGCAGCTTAACTCCGGGACTAGCGAGAAATGAGCAGTTCTTC. This gives the protein CASSLTPGLARNEQFF.

V gene TRBV5-1 combines with J gene TRBJ2-5; D is uncertain. The V and J ends lost 4 bases and 5 bases respectively, with 18 bases between them. The germline V gene has CDR1 SGHRS and CDR2 YFSETQ. The CDR3 consists of 15 residues. The CDR3 DNA reads as TGCGCCAGCAGCCCGACGCTCGTGGGCCATGAGACCCAGTACTTC. Translation: CASSPTLVGHETQYF.

The gene calls are TRBV7-9 and TRBJ2-5; TRBD2 agrees at 12 bases. The end of the DNA is better explained by TRBJ2-7, so the J call may be wrong. There are 16 residues in the CDR3. The germline gives CDR1 SEHNR, CDR2 FQNEAQ (reference sequence). The CDR3 bases are TGTGCCAGCAGCCCTGCACTAGCGGGGGGCTCCTACGAGCAGTACTTC. Residues: CASSPALAGGSYEQYF.

In this sample, this clone turned up once. J is TRBJ1-1 and V is TRBV7-2; weak D call: TRBD1 (5 bases). This CDR3 contains 14 residues. The V end lost 1 base, the J end lost 5 bases, and 11 bases lay between the germline ends. CDR1 and CDR2 (germline): SGHTA, FQGNSA. The CDR3 here is CASSLVAGITEAFF. The CDR3 bases are TGTGCCAGCAGCTTAGTTGCAGGGATAACTGAAGCTTTCTTT.

The genes are TRBV6-5 and TRBJ2-5; 7 positions match TRBD1. The V and J ends lost 6 bases and 1 base, in that order; junction bases with no gene match: 8. CDR3 length: 15 amino acids. Germline V gene lookup returns CDR1 MNHEY and CDR2 SVGAGI. The CDR3 DNA is TGTGCCAGCAGCCTATCAGGGGGTCCCCAAGAGACCCAGTACTTC. It specifies CASSLSGGPQETQYF.

CDR3 residues: CASSGVTDTQYF. In nucleotides, the CDR3 is TGTGCCAGCTCGGGGGTAACAGATACGCAGTATTTT. The V gene is TRBV2, the J gene TRBJ2-3; D may be TRBD2 (6 bases). The CDR3 length is 12 residues. The germline V gene encodes CDR1 SNHLY and CDR2 FYNNEI. The V and J ends lost 8 bases and 3 bases respectively, with 9 bases between them.

V usage is TRBV7-6 and J usage is TRBJ1-2; possibly TRBD1 for D (6 bases). Germline V gene lookup returns CDR1 SGHVS and CDR2 FNYEAQ. The CDR3 totals 14 residues. V lost 1 base and J 8 bases, leaving 14 bases between the germline ends. CDR3 sequence reads: CASSLDGRGSGYTF. CDR3 DNA: TGTGCCAGCAGCTTAGACGGCAGGGGATCGGGCTACACCTTC. The variable domain in full, completed from reference TRBV7-6 and TRBJ1-2, reads GAGVSQSPRYKVTKRGQDVALRCDPISGHVSLYWYRQALGQGPEFLTYFNYEAQQDKSGLPNDRFSAERPEGSISTLTIQRTEQRDSAMYRCASSLDGRGSGYTFGSGTRLTVV.

A single count supports this clone. The V call is TRBV18, the J call TRBJ2-7; 8 bases map to TRBD1. The length of the CDR3 is 14 residues. CDR1 is KGHSH, CDR2 LQKENI, per germline. J was trimmed by 5 bases and V by 6 bases; bases with no gene match: 9. CDR3 region: CASSPRTGNNEQYF. CDR3 nucleotide sequence: TGTGCCAGCTCTCCCAGGACAGGGAACAACGAGCAGTACTTC.

The chain is built from TRBV4-1 and TRBJ2-7, with a possible D match to TRBD2 (6 bases). V gave up 1 base and J gave up 6 bases, with 25 bases separating them. CDR3 length: 18 residues. Looked up from germline, CDR1 is MGHRA and CDR2 is YSYEKL. The DNA for the CDR3 is TGCGCCAGCAGCCAAGTAAAGGGCGGACTAAGACCGTTTTCCGAGCAGTACTTC. It yields the protein CASSQVKGGLRPFSEQYF.

This clone showed up just once. The chain is built from TRBV4-1 and TRBJ1-5; D remains unclear. Germline CDR1 reads MGHRA; CDR2 reads YSYEKL. The CDR3 consists of 19 residues. V was cut by 3 bases and J by 0 bases, with 21 bases left in between. The CDR3 coding sequence is TGCGCCAGCAGCCAGCAGAACTTTGACAACCTTTATAGCAATCAGCCCCAGCATTTT. The encoded protein is CASSQQNFDNLYSNQPQHF.

CDR3 loop: CSLAGSGVETQYF. Here the CDR3 DNA reads TGCAGCTTAGCGGGGTCCGGGGTGGAGACCCAGTACTTC. This rearrangement joins TRBV29-1 to TRBJ2-5, with 8 bases aligning to TRBD2. Germline lookup yields CDR1 SQVTM and CDR2 ANQGSEA. This CDR3 is built from 13 residues. The ends lost 8 bases at V and 5 bases at J; junction bases unmatched: 10. Drawing the rest from reference TRBV29-1 and TRBJ2-5, the complete variable domain is SAVISQKPSRDICQRGTSLTIQCQVDSQVTMMFWYRQQPGQSLTLIATANQGSEATYESGFVIDKFPISRPNLTFSTLTVSNMSPEDSSIYLCSLAGSGVETQYFGPGTRLLVL.

The V and J genes are TRBV4-2 and TRBJ1-5, with 9 bases lining up with TRBD1. V lost 5 bases to trimming and J lost 2 bases; unmatched junction nucleotides: 10. The germline V gene has CDR1 LGHNA and CDR2 YNFKEQ. The CDR3 contains 17 residues. The CDR3 bases are TGTGCCAGCAGCTTCGCACAGGGGGCGGAGGGCAATCAGCCCCAGCATTTT. Encoded protein: CASSFAQGAEGNQPQHF.

The chain recombines TRBV9 with TRBJ2-6; TRBD2 might be the D (5 bases). The CDR3 has 14 residues. The germline CDR1 and CDR2 sequences are SGDLS and YYNGEE. Trimming pared 5 bases from V and 1 base from J, leaving 7 bases between. CDR3 loop: CASRDFSGANVLTF. The CDR3, as DNA: TGTGCCAGCAGGGACTTTTCTGGGGCCAACGTCCTGACTTTC.

The DNA for the CDR3 is TGTGCCAGTAGTATCGACAGGGGGCCTAGCACAGATACGCAGTATTTT. Amino acid sequence: CASSIDRGPSTDTQYF. This chain joins TRBV19 and TRBJ2-3, with TRBD1 matching over 10 bases. Germline V CDR1 and CDR2: LNHDA, SQIVND (reference sequence). The CDR3 has 16 residues. V gave up 3 bases and J gave up 0 bases; unmatched junction bases: 3. Together with reference TRBV19 and TRBJ2-3, the CDR3 gives the full variable domain: DGGITQSPKYLFRKEGQNVTLSCEQNLNHDAMYWYRQDPGQGLRLIYYSQIVNDFQKGDIAEGYSVSREKKESFPLTVTSAQKNPTAFYLCASSIDRGPSTDTQYFGPGTRLTVL.